This T cell receptor beta chain originates from a study of cytomegalovirus exposure and HLA in healthy donors. It was with 60 Vbeta and 13 Jbeta primers that the PCR ran. The method was immunoSEQ multiplex PCR; TCRdb's version includes in-frame clones alone and lacks a portion of them. Here the sample spans around 110,000 clones, 75% to 85% being singletons. The receptor was derived from a man aged 45-60 years in good health and CMV-seronegative. What was sequenced was PBMCs.

This CDR3 is CASSDGGQGPRNTEAFF. DNA for the CDR3: TGTGCCAGCAGTGACGGGGGACAGGGGCCCAGGAACACTGAAGCTTTCTTT. This chain joins TRBV2 and TRBJ1-1, with 10 bases identical to TRBD1. Germline V gives CDR1 SNHLY, CDR2 FYNNEI. This CDR3 has 17 residues. Trimming at V came to 3 bases and at J to 1 base, leaving 8 bases not matched to a gene. Full variable domain (remainder filled in from reference TRBV2 and TRBJ1-1): EPEVTQTPSHQVTQMGQEVILRCVPISNHLYFYWYRQILGQKVEFLVSFYNNEISEKSEIFDDQFSVERPDGSNFTLKIRSTKLEDSAMYFCASSDGGQGPRNTEAFFGQGTRLTVV.